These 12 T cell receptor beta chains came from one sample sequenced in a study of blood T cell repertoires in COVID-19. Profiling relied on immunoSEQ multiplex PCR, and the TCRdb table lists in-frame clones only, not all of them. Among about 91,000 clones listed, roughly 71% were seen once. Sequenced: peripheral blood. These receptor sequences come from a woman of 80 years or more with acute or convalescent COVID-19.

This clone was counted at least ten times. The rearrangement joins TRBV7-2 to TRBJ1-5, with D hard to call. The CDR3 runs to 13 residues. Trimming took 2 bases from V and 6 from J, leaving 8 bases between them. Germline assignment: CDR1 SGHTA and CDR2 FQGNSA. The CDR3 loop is CASSLNSGQPQHF. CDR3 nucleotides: TGTGCCAGCAGCTTAAACTCGGGTCAGCCCCAGCATTTT. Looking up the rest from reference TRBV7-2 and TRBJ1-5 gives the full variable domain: GAGVSQSPSNKVTEKGKDVELRCDPISGHTALYWYRQSLGQGLEFLIYFQGNSAPDKSGLPSDRFSAERTGGSVSTLTIQRTQQEDSAVYLCASSLNSGQPQHFGDGTRLSIL.

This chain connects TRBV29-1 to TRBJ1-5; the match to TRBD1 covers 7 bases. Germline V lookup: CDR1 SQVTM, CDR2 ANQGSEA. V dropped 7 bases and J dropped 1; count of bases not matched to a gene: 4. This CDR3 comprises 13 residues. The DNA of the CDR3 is TGCAGCGCCGCAGGGGGGAGCAATCAGCCCCAGCATTTT. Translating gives CSAAGGSNQPQHF.

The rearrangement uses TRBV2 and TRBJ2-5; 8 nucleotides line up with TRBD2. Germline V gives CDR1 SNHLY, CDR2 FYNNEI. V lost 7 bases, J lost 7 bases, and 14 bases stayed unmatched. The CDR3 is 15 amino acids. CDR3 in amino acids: CASIPLTSAGGTQYF. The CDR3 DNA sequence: TGTGCCAGCATCCCCCTGACTAGCGCGGGCGGGACCCAGTACTTC. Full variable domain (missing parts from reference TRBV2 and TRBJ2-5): EPEVTQTPSHQVTQMGQEVILRCVPISNHLYFYWYRQILGQKVEFLVSFYNNEISEKSEIFDDQFSVERPDGSNFTLKIRSTKLEDSAMYFCASIPLTSAGGTQYFGPGTRLLVL.

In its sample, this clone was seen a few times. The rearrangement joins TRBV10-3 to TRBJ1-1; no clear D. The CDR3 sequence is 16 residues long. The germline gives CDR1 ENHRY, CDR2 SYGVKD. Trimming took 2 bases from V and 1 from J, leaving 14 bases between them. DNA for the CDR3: TGTGCCATCAGTGAGGTGGCTCTTGGTTCGAACACTGAAGCTTTCTTT. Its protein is CAISEVALGSNTEAFF.

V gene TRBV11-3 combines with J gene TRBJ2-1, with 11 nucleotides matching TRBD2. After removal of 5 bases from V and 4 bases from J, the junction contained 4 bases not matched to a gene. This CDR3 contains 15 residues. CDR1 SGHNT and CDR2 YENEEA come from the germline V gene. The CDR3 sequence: CASSHTSGGYNEQFF. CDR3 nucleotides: TGTGCCAGCAGCCACACTAGCGGGGGTTACAATGAGCAGTTCTTC.

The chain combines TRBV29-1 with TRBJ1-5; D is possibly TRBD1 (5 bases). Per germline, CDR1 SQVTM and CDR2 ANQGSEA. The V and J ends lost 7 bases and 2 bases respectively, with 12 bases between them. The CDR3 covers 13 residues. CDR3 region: CSAGGEGNQPQHF. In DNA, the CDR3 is TGCAGCGCCGGAGGGGAGGGCAATCAGCCCCAGCATTTT.

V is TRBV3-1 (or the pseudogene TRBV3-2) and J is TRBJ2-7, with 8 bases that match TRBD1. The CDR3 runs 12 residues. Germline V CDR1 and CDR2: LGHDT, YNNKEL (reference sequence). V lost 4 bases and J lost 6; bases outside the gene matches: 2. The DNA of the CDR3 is TGTGCCAGCAGCCGGACAGGGCGCGAGCAGTACTTC. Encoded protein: CASSRTGREQYF.

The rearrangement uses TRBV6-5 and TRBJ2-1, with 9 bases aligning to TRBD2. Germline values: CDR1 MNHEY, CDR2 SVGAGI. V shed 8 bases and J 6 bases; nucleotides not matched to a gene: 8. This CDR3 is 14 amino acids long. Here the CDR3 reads CASGPAGGVNEQFF. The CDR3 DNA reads TGTGCCAGCGGCCCAGCGGGAGGTGTCAATGAGCAGTTCTTC.

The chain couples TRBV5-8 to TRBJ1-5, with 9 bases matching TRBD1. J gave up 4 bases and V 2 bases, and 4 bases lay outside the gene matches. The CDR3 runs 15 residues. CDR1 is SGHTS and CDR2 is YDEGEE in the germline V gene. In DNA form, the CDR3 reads TGTGCCAGCAGCTTAGGGACAGGGAGGAATCAGCCCCAGCATTTT. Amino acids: CASSLGTGRNQPQHF.

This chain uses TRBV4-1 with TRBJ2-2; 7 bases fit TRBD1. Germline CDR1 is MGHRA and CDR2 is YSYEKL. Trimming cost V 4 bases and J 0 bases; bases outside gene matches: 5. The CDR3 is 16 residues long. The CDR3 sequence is CASSPLGTANTGELFF. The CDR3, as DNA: TGCGCCAGCAGCCCACTTGGGACAGCGAACACCGGGGAGCTGTTTTTT.

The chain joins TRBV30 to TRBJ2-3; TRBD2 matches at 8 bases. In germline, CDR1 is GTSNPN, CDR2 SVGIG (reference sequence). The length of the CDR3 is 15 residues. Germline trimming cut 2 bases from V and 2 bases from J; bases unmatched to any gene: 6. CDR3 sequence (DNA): TGTGCCTGGAGTCCCAAGCGGGAGTACACAGATACGCAGTATTTT. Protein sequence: CAWSPKREYTDTQYF.

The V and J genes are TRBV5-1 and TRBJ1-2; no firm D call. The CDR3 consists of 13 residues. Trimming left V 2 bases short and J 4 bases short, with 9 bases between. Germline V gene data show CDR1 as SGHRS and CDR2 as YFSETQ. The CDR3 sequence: CASSFPEGYGYTF. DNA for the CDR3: TGCGCCAGCAGCTTTCCCGAGGGCTATGGCTACACCTTC.